The clone carrying this T cell receptor beta chain was seen a single time. These data originate in a study of blood T cell repertoires in COVID-19. V dropped 6 bases and J dropped 4 bases, with 10 bases sitting between them. This CDR3 spans 12 amino acids. The germline V gene has CDR1 MRHNA and CDR2 SNTAGT. Data came from immunoSEQ multiplex PCR; TCRdb stores just in-frame clones and leaves some out. The table includes about 260,000 clones, 80% to 90% detected once. Sequencing was done on a sample of peripheral blood. The clonotype was recovered from a woman between 65 and 79 years old with COVID-19, enrolled during active disease. The chain employs TRBV6-4 and TRBJ2-7; D is unclear. DNA for the CDR3: TGTGCCAGCAGATTATCGTCTTACGAGCAGTACTTC. Translating it yields CASRLSSYEQYF.